Below are 20 T cell receptor beta chains sequenced from a single sample in a study of response to subunit inactivated influenza vaccine. TCRdb re-called the RT-PCR reads through MiXCR, storing one row per CDR3 protein. This sample carries some 800,000 distinct CDR3 sequences, 21% of them seen once, and the ten largest clones take about 9.4%. The sample in question was PBMCs from blood, obtained roughly 5 days after vaccination. The receptors come from a middle-aged man who received an inactivated influenza vaccine.

This clonotype has a handful of counts. V and J are TRBV20-1 and TRBJ2-3; 7 bases are a match to TRBD1. Trimming removed 6 bases from V and 0 bases from J; junction bases left unmatched: 6. In germline, CDR1 is DFQATT, CDR2 SNEGSKA (reference sequence). The CDR3 is made up of 14 amino acids. This CDR3 reads CSARRGGSTDTQYF. CDR3 DNA sequence: TGCAGTGCCCGACGAGGGGGCAGCACAGATACGCAGTATTTT.

The CDR3 nucleotides are TGCAGTGCTAGAGATTTGGCTAGCGGGACGTACAATGAGCAGTTCTTC. This translates into CSARDLASGTYNEQFF. The genes are TRBV20-1 and TRBJ2-1; 9 bases line up with TRBD2. CDR1 and CDR2 from the germline V gene are DFQATT and SNEGSKA (reference sequence). The CDR3 totals 16 residues. V trimming: 0 bases; J trimming: 4 bases; junction bases outside the gene matches: 7.

This clonotype appeared a few times. The rearrangement joins TRBV2 to TRBJ2-3, with TRBD2 matching over 8 bases. The V segment lost 3 bases and the J segment 0 bases; nucleotides outside the gene matches: 2. The CDR3 sequence is 15 residues long. Germline-derived CDR1 and CDR2 are SNHLY and FYNNEI. The DNA for the CDR3 is TGTGCCAGCAGTGACCAGCGGGGGAGCACAGATACGCAGTATTTT. Translated, it gives CASSDQRGSTDTQYF. Using reference TRBV2 and TRBJ2-3 for the parts outside the CDR3, the full variable domain is EPEVTQTPSHQVTQMGQEVILRCVPISNHLYFYWYRQILGQKVEFLVSFYNNEISEKSEIFDDQFSVERPDGSNFTLKIRSTKLEDSAMYFCASSDQRGSTDTQYFGPGTRLTVL.

The chain carries TRBV11-2 and TRBJ1-3; D remains ambiguous. The CDR3 totals 15 residues. Per the germline V gene, CDR1 is SGHAT and CDR2 is FQNNGV. With 3 bases removed from V and 8 bases from J, the gap between germline ends came to 17 bases. This CDR3 is CASSFTVSGSDTIYF. The CDR3 coding sequence is TGTGCCAGCAGCTTCACCGTATCTGGAAGTGACACCATATATTTT.

This clonotype appeared a few times. The J gene is TRBJ2-3, the V gene TRBV20-1; 10 bases line up with TRBD2. The V and J ends lost 4 bases and 5 bases, in that order; junction bases with no gene match: 6. Germline CDR1 is DFQATT and CDR2 is SNEGSKA (reference sequence). The CDR3 spans 14 residues. CDR3 sequence: CSAIAGGHEDTQYF. As DNA, the CDR3 is TGCAGTGCTATAGCGGGGGGACATGAAGATACGCAGTATTTT.

This clonotype was observed a few times. V usage is TRBV5-5 and J usage is TRBJ2-7, with a tentative D call TRBD1 (5 bases). V was pared by 3 bases and J by 2 bases, with 9 bases between. CDR3 length: 13 residues. Germline V CDR1 and CDR2: SGHKS, YYEKEE (reference sequence). CDR3 in DNA: TGTGCCAGCAGCTGGGGCCTCGCCTACGAGCAGTACTTC. It yields the protein CASSWGLAYEQYF.

Concerning this clonotype: At one boundary the junction diverges from the germline segment, which might be a read error. V is TRBV6-5 and J is TRBJ2-5; maybe TRBD2 (6 bases). The germline V gene has CDR1 MNHEY and CDR2 SVGAGI. The CDR3 runs 14 residues. CDR3 in DNA: TGTGCCAGCACTTACGGAGGGTCCCAAGAGACCCAGTACTTC. Amino acid sequence: CASTYGGSQETQYF.

V is TRBV20-1 and J is TRBJ2-7, with TRBD2 matching over 8 bases. V lost 6 bases to trimming and J lost 6 bases; unmatched junction nucleotides: 10. Germline-derived CDR1 and CDR2 are DFQATT and SNEGSKA (reference sequence). This CDR3 is 13 amino acids long. Written as DNA, the CDR3 is TGCAGTGCCCGCGGGAGGTCCCGGTTCGAGCAGTACTTC. Amino acids: CSARGRSRFEQYF.

This clonotype was observed a few times. This chain connects TRBV2 to TRBJ2-3, with D perhaps matching TRBD1 or TRBD2 (7 bases each). The CDR3 spans 18 residues. Germline assignment: CDR1 SNHLY and CDR2 FYNNEI. With 6 bases removed from V and 0 bases from J, the gap between germline ends came to 22 bases. CDR3 DNA: TGTGCCAGCAGGACTAACTGGGGGGGGACAGCGAGCACAGATACGCAGTATTTT. Translation gives CASRTNWGGTASTDTQYF.

This sequence joins TRBV11-2 and TRBJ2-3; TRBD2 matches at 7 bases. The CDR3 runs 18 residues. V was clipped by 0 bases and J by 0 bases; unmatched bases: 9. Germline lookup yields CDR1 SGHAT and CDR2 FQNNGV. The DNA of the CDR3 is TGTGCCAGCAGCTTAGATTATAGCGGGTCAATTAGCACAGATACGCAGTATTTT. Protein sequence: CASSLDYSGSISTDTQYF. Using reference TRBV11-2 and TRBJ2-3 for the parts outside the CDR3, the full variable domain is EAGVAQSPRYKIIEKRQSVAFWCNPISGHATLYWYQQILGQGPKLLIQFQNNGVVDDSQLPKDRFSAERLKGVDSTLKIQPAKLEDSAVYLCASSLDYSGSISTDTQYFGPGTRLTVL.

This clonotype was observed a few times. J is TRBJ2-5 and V is TRBV5-1; possibly TRBD1 for D (6 bases). Trimming pared 4 bases from V and 5 bases from J, leaving 15 bases between. Germline loops: CDR1 SGHRS, CDR2 YFSETQ. CDR3 length: 14 amino acids. CDR3 amino acids: CASSNKRGMETQYF. CDR3 coding DNA: TGCGCCAGCAGCAATAAAAGGGGGATGGAGACCCAGTACTTC.

This chain uses TRBV4-3 with TRBJ1-2; D gene unclear. Germline V gene lookup returns CDR1 LGHNA and CDR2 YSLEER. V lost 0 bases and J lost 6, with 11 bases in between. This CDR3 region has 14 residues. The DNA for the CDR3 is TGCGCCAGCAGCCAAGATGGGTTCGGGGATGGCTACACCTTC. This encodes CASSQDGFGDGYTF.

This clonotype has more than one count but fewer than ten. The V gene is TRBV5-1, the J gene TRBJ2-3, with D perhaps TRBD2 (6 bases). Germline V lookup: CDR1 SGHRS, CDR2 YFSETQ. The CDR3 sequence is 14 residues long. V dropped 7 bases and J dropped 0 bases, with 12 bases sitting between them. This chain's CDR3 is CASGVGGSTDTQYF. CDR3 nucleotides: TGCGCCAGCGGAGTGGGGGGAAGCACAGATACGCAGTATTTT.

V and J are TRBV29-1 and TRBJ2-2; D is uncertain. Germline V gene lookup returns CDR1 SQVTM and CDR2 ANQGSEA. CDR3 length: 12 residues. The V end lost 4 bases, the J end lost 4 bases, and 7 bases lay between the germline ends. CDR3 nucleotides: TGCAGCGTTGTTATGAGCACCGGGGAGCTGTTTTTT. Its translation is CSVVMSTGELFF.

This clonotype occurred a few times. The chain couples TRBV6-1 to TRBJ2-3; 7 nucleotides agree with TRBD2. The CDR3 covers 15 residues. Germline lookup yields CDR1 MNHNS and CDR2 SASEGT. Losses at the gene ends were 7 bases for V and 6 bases for J; bases not matched to a gene: 13. CDR3 nucleotide sequence: TGTGCCAGCACCTCCCGCGGGAGCGGTGCGGATACGCAGTATTTT. This codes for CASTSRGSGADTQYF.

This clonotype was seen a few times. This chain links TRBV20-1 with TRBJ2-5; D is possibly TRBD2 (5 bases). The V end was cut by 3 bases, the J end by 0 bases, with 11 bases between. The length of the CDR3 is 14 residues. Germline V gives CDR1 DFQATT, CDR2 SNEGSKA (reference sequence). The CDR3 sequence: CSARSGVYQETQYF. The CDR3 region has the DNA TGCAGTGCTAGGAGCGGAGTGTACCAAGAGACCCAGTACTTC.

This clonotype has ten or more counts. The chain recombines TRBV27 with TRBJ2-1; 11 nucleotides match TRBD2. From germline, CDR1 is MNHEY and CDR2 SMNVEV (reference sequence). The CDR3 sequence is 19 residues long. The V and J ends lost 6 bases and 0 bases, in that order; junction bases with no gene match: 13. CDR3 nucleotide sequence: TGTGCCAGCAGCCGACTAGCGGGATATAAATTCAGCTCCTACAATGAGCAGTTCTTC. It codes for CASSRLAGYKFSSYNEQFF.

This clonotype was found many times. The chain employs TRBV20-1 and TRBJ1-4, with 7 bases that match TRBD1. The CDR3 sequence is 15 residues long. Losses at the gene ends were 3 bases for V and 5 bases for J; bases not matched to a gene: 9. Germline-derived CDR1 and CDR2 are DFQATT and SNEGSKA (reference sequence). CDR3 in DNA: TGCAGTGCTAGTCTCCCAGGGGGTAGAAATGAAAAACTGTTTTTT. This codes for CSASLPGGRNEKLFF.

The sample holds many counts of this clonotype. This chain connects TRBV20-1 to TRBJ2-7; no reliable D call. From germline, CDR1 is DFQATT and CDR2 SNEGSKA (reference sequence). The CDR3 runs 11 residues. V gave up 0 bases and J gave up 3 bases, with 3 bases separating them. CDR3 protein: CSARDLYEQYF. The DNA for the CDR3 is TGCAGTGCTAGAGATCTCTACGAGCAGTACTTC.

The chain joins TRBV4-3 to TRBJ2-5; 11 bases line up with TRBD2. This CDR3 has 19 residues. CDR1 and CDR2 (germline): LGHNA, YSLEER. Trimming removed 2 bases from V and 7 bases from J; junction bases left unmatched: 18. For the CDR3, the DNA is TGCGCCAGCAGCCAATTTACAGAGGGACTAGCGGCGTTCCCTGTGACCCAGTACTTC. This encodes CASSQFTEGLAAFPVTQYF.